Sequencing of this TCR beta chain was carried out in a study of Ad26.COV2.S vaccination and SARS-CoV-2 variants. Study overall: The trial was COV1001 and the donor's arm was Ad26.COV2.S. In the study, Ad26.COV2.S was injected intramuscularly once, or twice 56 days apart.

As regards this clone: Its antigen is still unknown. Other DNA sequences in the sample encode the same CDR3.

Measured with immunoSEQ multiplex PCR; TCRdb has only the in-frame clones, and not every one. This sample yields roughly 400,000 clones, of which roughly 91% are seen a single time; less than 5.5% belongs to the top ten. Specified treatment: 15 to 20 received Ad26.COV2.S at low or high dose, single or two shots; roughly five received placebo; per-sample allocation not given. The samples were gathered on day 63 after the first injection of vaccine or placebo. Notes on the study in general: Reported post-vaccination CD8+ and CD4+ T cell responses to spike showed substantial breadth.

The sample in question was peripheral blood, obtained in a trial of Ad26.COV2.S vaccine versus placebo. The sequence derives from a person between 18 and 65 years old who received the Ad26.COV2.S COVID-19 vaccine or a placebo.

The CDR3 DNA reads as TGTGCCAGCAGCGTGGGCCAGAACACCGGGGAGCTGTTTTTT. This codes for CASSVGQNTGELFF. J is TRBJ2-2 and V is TRBV9; no definite D call. Germline CDR1 is SGDLS and CDR2 is YYNGEE. This CDR3 has 14 amino acids. Between the trimmed V and J ends, which lost 2 bases and 1 base, there was a span of 6 bases.